A selection of T cell receptor beta chains follows, all from one sample in a study of early T cells in non-severe SARS-CoV-2 infection. TCRdb used MiXCR to reprocess the 5' RACE reads, holding one entry per CDR3 protein. The sample has approximately 35,000 distinct CDR3 sequences; around 4% are singletons. Specimen: whole blood. The receptors were gathered from an adult who was a healthcare worker with PCR-confirmed SARS-CoV-2 infection or an uninfected control (not recorded which). CDR3s include the opening cysteine and the closing phenylalanine or tryptophan. The order of the fields is D gene, clone size, CDR3 length, J gene, V gene, CDR3 DNA, CDR3 protein. D genes are given only for firm matches. Clone size appears in some rows only: once, few, many, or a class for an expanded clone.

NA,many,13,TRBJ1-1,TRBV4-3,TGCGCCAGCAGCCAAGTTGTGGCGTCTGAAGCTTTCTTT,CASSQVVASEAFF
NA,many,14,TRBJ2-7,TRBV28,TGTGCCAGCAGCTTTTCAGGCCGGGGAGGCCTACAGTACTTC,CASSFSGRGGLQYF
NA,many,15,TRBJ2-7,TRBV27,TGTGCCAGCAGTTTATCGGGACCCACGACCTACGAGCAGTACTTC,CASSLSGPTTYEQYF
NA,few,12,TRBJ2-3,TRBV5-1,TGCGCCAGCAGCTTTGACCGAAATACGCAGTATTTT,CASSFDRNTQYF
NA,few,14,TRBJ2-3,TRBV7-8,TGTGCCAGCAGCTTAGCTGTGGTGACAGATACGCAGTATTTT,CASSLAVVTDTQYF
NA,many,13,TRBJ2-1,TRBV5-4,TGTGCCAGCAGCTCGGAGGGACGGGATGAGCAGTTCTTC,CASSSEGRDEQFF
TRBD2,many,18,TRBJ2-7,TRBV25-1,TGTGCCAGCAGTGACCCAACCGCGGGAGAAGTAGCATCCTACGAGCAGTACTTC,CASSDPTAGEVASYEQYF
NA,many,16,TRBJ2-7,TRBV19,TGTGCCAGTAGTTCCTCCCATGGGGAAGGGGGTCGACCGCAGTACTTC,CASSSSHGEGGRPQYF
NA,many,12,TRBJ2-7,TRBV12-3/TRBV12-4,TGTGCCAGCAGTTTAAGGCCCGCGGAGCAGTACTTC,CASSLRPAEQYF
NA,few,13,TRBJ2-6,TRBV14,TGTGCCAGCAGCCACTCTGGGGCCAACGTCCTGACTTTC,CASSHSGANVLTF
NA,many,14,TRBJ2-7,TRBV29-1,TGCAGCGTTGATATGGGGGCATCCCCTTACGAGCAGTACTTC,CSVDMGASPYEQYF
NA,NA,14,TRBJ2-5,TRBV12-3/TRBV12-4,TGTGCCAGCAGCCGTGGGACTCTGGGAAAAACCCAGTACTTC,CASSRGTLGKTQYF
NA,many,15,TRBJ2-7,TRBV5-5,TGTGCCAGCAGCTTGGACGAGGGGGAGGCCTACGAGCAGTACTTC,CASSLDEGEAYEQYF
NA,many,15,TRBJ1-6,TRBV6-1,TGTGCCAGCCGAAACAGGGCAACCTATAATTCACCCCTCCACTTT,CASRNRATYNSPLHF
NA,many,15,TRBJ2-5,TRBV7-6,TGTGCCAGCAGCTTAGAGGCCTCCCTAGCGGAGACCCAGTACTTC,CASSLEASLAETQYF
TRBD2,NA,16,TRBJ2-1,TRBV19,TGTGCCAGTAGCCTCGGAGTGACTAGCGGGGGAAATGAGCAGTTCTTC,CASSLGVTSGGNEQFF
TRBD1,NA,12,TRBJ2-7,TRBV5-1,TGCGCCAGCAGCTTGGACAGGGGCGAGCAGTACTTC,CASSLDRGEQYF
TRBD2,many,16,TRBJ2-3,TRBV10-3,TGTGCCATCAGGAGTTTCGGCGCGGGAGTGTCAGATACGCAGTATTTT,CAIRSFGAGVSDTQYF
TRBD2,many,18,TRBJ2-3,TRBV6-2/TRBV6-3,TGTGCCAGCACCGCCGCTGGACTAGCGGGGGGCGGCGCAGATACGCAGTATTTT,CASTAAGLAGGGADTQYF
NA,NA,13,TRBJ2-4,TRBV12-3/TRBV12-4,TGTGCCAGCAGTTTAGCAGGGCGAAACATTCAGTACTTC,CASSLAGRNIQYF
NA,many,15,TRBJ1-4,TRBV7-9,TGTGCCAGCAGCTTAAGGGCCCAGATTAATGAAAAACTGTTTTTT,CASSLRAQINEKLFF
NA,many,14,TRBJ2-2,TRBV6-1,TGTGCCAGCAGTCTCGGGCAGAACACCGGGGAGCTGTTTTTT,CASSLGQNTGELFF
NA,many,12,TRBJ2-7,TRBV29-1,TGCAGCGGGCGTCAGGGGAGCCACGAGCAGTACTTC,CSGRQGSHEQYF
TRBD1,many,14,TRBJ1-1,TRBV5-1,TGCGCCAGCAGCCCGGGACAGGGAGACACTGAAGCTTTCTTT,CASSPGQGDTEAFF
TRBD1,many,14,TRBJ2-5,TRBV7-6,TGTGCCAGCAGCTTGACAGGGCCGCAAGAGACCCAGTACTTC,CASSLTGPQETQYF
NA,many,13,TRBJ1-3,TRBV29-1,TGCAGCGCCGCGCAGTCTTCTGGAAACACCATATATTTT,CSAAQSSGNTIYF
NA,many,12,TRBJ2-1,TRBV19,TGTGCCAGTAGTATAGGACAGACTGAGCAGTTCTTC,CASSIGQTEQFF
TRBD1,many,13,TRBJ1-5,TRBV29-1,TGCAGCGTTCGCCCGGACAGGAATCAGCCCCAGCATTTT,CSVRPDRNQPQHF
NA,medium-sized,14,TRBJ2-5,TRBV7-2,TGTGCCAGCAGCCCATGGGTCCACCAAGAGACCCAGTACTTC,CASSPWVHQETQYF
NA,many,13,TRBJ1-2,TRBV19,TGTGCCAGTAGTATCACGGTGAACTATGGCTACACCTTC,CASSITVNYGYTF
NA,NA,16,TRBJ2-5,TRBV6-6,TGTGCCAGCAGTTACCCTAAGTGGCCGGTTAAAGAGACCCAGTACTTC,CASSYPKWPVKETQYF
NA,many,13,TRBJ2-2,TRBV6-2/TRBV6-3,TGTGCCAGCTACAGGGCGGGCACCGGGGAGCTGTTTTTT,CASYRAGTGELFF
TRBD2,NA,16,TRBJ2-1,TRBV3-1,TGTGCCAGCAGCCTCGCTCTGAGTTCGGGGGGCAATGAGCAGTTCTTC,CASSLALSSGGNEQFF
TRBD1,many,15,TRBJ1-5,TRBV19,TGTGCCAGTAGTACAACGGACAGGGGTGATCAGCCCCAGCATTTT,CASSTTDRGDQPQHF
NA,many,12,TRBJ2-5,TRBV29-1,TGCAGCGTTGGGGGGACTGCGGAGACCCAGTACTTC,CSVGGTAETQYF
NA,many,15,TRBJ1-1,TRBV4-1,TGCGCCAGCAGCCAAGATAGCCCCTGGAACACTGAAGCTTTCTTT,CASSQDSPWNTEAFF
TRBD2,NA,15,TRBJ2-3,TRBV2,TGTGCCAGCAATGCCCTAGCGGGGAGCACAGATACGCAGTATTTT,CASNALAGSTDTQYF
NA,many,12,TRBJ2-1,TRBV25-1,TGTGCCAGCAGTTTAGGTTTCTATGAGCAGTTCTTC,CASSLGFYEQFF
TRBD2,many,16,TRBJ2-1,TRBV7-7,TGTGCCAGCAGCTTGGGTGTAGCGGGGGGAAACAATGAGCAGTTCTTC,CASSLGVAGGNNEQFF
NA,many,13,TRBJ2-1,TRBV4-1,TGCGCCAGCAGCCAAAGCTCCTACAATGAGCAGTTCTTC,CASSQSSYNEQFF
NA,many,17,TRBJ2-1,TRBV7-8,TGTGCCAGCAGCTTAGATAAGGGGATGGGGTCCTACAATGAGCAGTTCTTC,CASSLDKGMGSYNEQFF
TRBD1,NA,17,TRBJ2-5,TRBV5-5,TGTGCCAGCAGCCTACAGGGGGACACCTATTACCAAGAGACCCAGTACTTC,CASSLQGDTYYQETQYF
NA,many,15,TRBJ2-3,TRBV4-3,TGCGCCAGCAGCCAAACGGTTTTCAGCACAGATACGCAGTATTTT,CASSQTVFSTDTQYF
TRBD2,many,18,TRBJ2-3,TRBV27,TGTGCCAGCAGTTCCTCCTCCGGTGGGAGGGAGGGCTCAGATACGCAGTATTTT,CASSSSSGGREGSDTQYF
NA,many,15,TRBJ1-6,TRBV12-3/TRBV12-4,TGTGCCAGCCTCCGGGAAGCCTCCTATAATTCACCCCTCCACTTT,CASLREASYNSPLHF
NA,many,16,TRBJ2-4,TRBV6-1,TGTGCCAGCAGTTTCTCGGGGCACCTAGCCAAAAACATTCAGTACTTC,CASSFSGHLAKNIQYF
NA,many,13,TRBJ2-3,TRBV7-6,TGTGCCAGCAGCTTAGCAATCACAGATACGCAGTATTTT,CASSLAITDTQYF
NA,many,17,TRBJ2-2,TRBV5-1,TGCGCCAGCAGCGTGGCTCCCGGGACATCTCACACCGGGGAGCTGTTTTTT,CASSVAPGTSHTGELFF
NA,many,12,TRBJ1-5,TRBV6-6,TGTGCCGGAGGGCAGGGAAAACAGCCCCAGCATTTT,CAGGQGKQPQHF
TRBD1,many,14,TRBJ1-5,TRBV2,TGTGCCAGCACCTCCGACAGGGGCAATCAGCCCCAGCATTTT,CASTSDRGNQPQHF
NA,few,16,TRBJ2-5,TRBV18,TGTGCCAGCTCAGCAAGGTTCCCGGACATACAAGAGACCCAGTACTTC,CASSARFPDIQETQYF
NA,many,16,TRBJ1-3,TRBV12-3/TRBV12-4,TGTGCCAGCAGGAAGGGTAACCCCAACTCTGGAAACACCATATATTTT,CASRKGNPNSGNTIYF
TRBD2,many,16,TRBJ2-3,TRBV7-2,TGTGCCAGCAGCATAAGACTAGCGGGGGGGGCGGATACGCAGTATTTT,CASSIRLAGGADTQYF
NA,many,15,TRBJ2-3,TRBV15,TGTGCCACCAGCAGGAGGGGGGGGCCCAGTGATACGCAGTATTTT,CATSRRGGPSDTQYF
NA,medium-sized,13,TRBJ2-3,TRBV7-3,TGTGCCAGCAGCTTTACCCGTACAGATACGCAGTATTTT,CASSFTRTDTQYF
TRBD1,few,14,TRBJ2-3,TRBV6-1,TGTGCCAGCAGTGAAGGACAGGGTTGGAGTACGCAGTATTTT,CASSEGQGWSTQYF
NA,many,15,TRBJ2-5,TRBV11-2,TGTGCCAGCATCCCCCCAGGGGGGGGCTGGGAGACCCAGTACTTC,CASIPPGGGWETQYF